The 23 T cell receptor beta chains reported below all come from one sample, sequenced in a study of T cell repertoires in cytomegalovirus infection (dated by TCRdb to between 2017 and 2020). These receptors have no identified antigens. The label giving this sample's treatment or condition can be read as: in vitro stimulation with specific CMV peptide epitopes to enrich CMV-specific T cells. Sequencing was performed on an Illumina HiSeq 1500. TCRdb took the public reads, trimmed them with fastp at Q25, ran MiXCR for clone calling and kept in-frame beta chains. Here each entry gathers all rows of one CDR3 protein and keeps the most common genes and DNA. This sample comprises some 560,000 distinct CDR3 sequences, around 40% of them detected only once. Of the sample, about half falls within the top ten clones. The sequencing used cultured PBMCs, collected from culture after CMV antigen stimulation. These receptors all come from a human donor in good health (CMV status not recorded). Some clones in this sample may be carry-over from other donors' samples.

This rearrangement joins TRBV7-6 to TRBJ2-1; TRBD2 is a possible D gene (6 bases). The V end lost 5 bases, the J end lost 7 bases, and 9 bases lay between the germline ends. The CDR3 is 12 residues long. Germline V CDR1 and CDR2: SGHVS, FNYEAQ. The CDR3: CASSAGGNEQFF. CDR3 sequence (DNA): TGTGCCAGCAGCGCTGGGGGGAATGAGCAGTTCTTC.

The chain employs TRBV20-1 and TRBJ2-2; the D gene is possibly TRBD1 (6 bases). V was trimmed by 2 bases and J by 1 base, leaving 8 bases between them. There are 14 residues in the CDR3. Germline V CDR1 and CDR2: DFQATT, SNEGSKA (reference sequence). CDR3 sequence (DNA): TGCAGTGCTAGACAGGGGCGGAACACCGGGGAGCTGTTTTTT. Translation: CSARQGRNTGELFF.

The chain links TRBV12-3 or TRBV12-4 to TRBJ2-5; 12 bases are a match to TRBD2. CDR3 length: 15 residues. The junction had 10 bases not matched to a gene; V was cut back by 6 bases and J by 8 bases. In DNA form, the CDR3 reads TGTGCCAGCAGCCCTCCACTAGCGGGGGGTGAAACCCAGTACTTC. This sequence encodes CASSPPLAGGETQYF.

This rearrangement joins TRBV9 to TRBJ1-2; D remains ambiguous. The CDR3 is 14 residues long. V lost 0 bases, J lost 2 bases, and 8 bases lay in between. Germline V gene data show CDR1 as SGDLS and CDR2 as YYNGEE. The CDR3 spells CASSVGRLNYGYTF. The CDR3 nucleotides read TGTGCCAGCAGCGTAGGACGGCTGAACTATGGCTACACCTTC.

This clonotype came up a few times. The chain recombines TRBV7-8 with TRBJ2-7, with D possibly being TRBD1 (6 bases). The CDR3 covers 14 residues. CDR1 is SGHVS and CDR2 is FQNEAQ in the germline V gene. V was shortened by 5 bases and J by 0 bases, with 11 bases between the two germline ends. CDR3: CASSRTESSYEQYF. For the CDR3, the DNA is TGTGCCAGCAGCCGGACAGAAAGCTCCTACGAGCAGTACTTC.

V is TRBV11-2 and J is TRBJ2-7; D unresolved. The CDR3 is 13 residues long. CDR1 is SGHAT, CDR2 FQNNGV, per germline. Trimming shortened V by 4 bases and J by 6 bases, and 13 bases separated the two germline ends. Written as DNA, the CDR3 is TGTGCCAGCAGCTCGGACCCCGCCGGCGAGCAGTACTTC. Residues: CASSSDPAGEQYF.

This chain joins TRBV12-3 or TRBV12-4 and TRBJ1-6; 10 bases match TRBD1. CDR3 length equals 14 residues. J gave up 10 bases and V 6 bases, and 6 bases lay outside the gene matches. CDR3 sequence reads: CASRQTGGKSPLHF. DNA for the CDR3: TGTGCCAGCAGGCAGACAGGGGGCAAGTCACCCCTCCACTTT.

The V and J genes are TRBV7-2 and TRBJ2-3; maybe TRBD2 (6 bases). Germline V gene sequence: CDR1 SGHTA, CDR2 FQGNSA. V was clipped by 5 bases and J by 2 bases, with 11 bases between them. This CDR3 has 14 amino acids. This chain's CDR3 is CASSLGLYTDTQYF. The CDR3 region has the DNA TGTGCCAGCAGCCTGGGACTCTACACAGATACGCAGTATTTT.

This clonotype occurred many times. The rearrangement uses TRBV4-1 and TRBJ1-6, with 7 bases lining up with TRBD1. V gave up 0 bases and J gave up 7 bases; unmatched junction bases: 9. The CDR3 contains 17 residues. Germline V gives CDR1 MGHRA, CDR2 YSYEKL. CDR3 protein: CASSQEGRGSGNSPLHF. The CDR3, as DNA: TGCGCCAGCAGCCAAGAGGGCAGGGGGTCGGGGAATTCACCCCTCCACTTT.

The rearrangement links TRBV12-5 to TRBJ2-4; D assignment may be TRBD1 or TRBD2 (6 bases each). There are 18 residues in the CDR3. CDR1 is LGHNT and CDR2 is FRNRAP in the germline V gene. V lost 3 bases and J lost 3, with 21 bases in between. As DNA, the CDR3 is TGTGCTAGTGGTTTCCCCGGAGGGGGATTCCGGGGCAAAAACATTCAGTACTTC. Its protein product is CASGFPGGGFRGKNIQYF.

This clonotype was counted between two and nine times. The rearrangement links TRBV12-3 or TRBV12-4 to TRBJ2-1; 9 bases map to TRBD2. This CDR3 spans 14 amino acids. The junction had 6 bases not matched to a gene; V was cut back by 3 bases and J by 9 bases. As DNA, the CDR3 is TGTGCCAGCAGTTTTGTAGCGGGAGACCGTGAGCAGTTCTTC. Amino acid sequence: CASSFVAGDREQFF.

Ten or more counts support this clonotype. The V and J genes are TRBV7-2 and TRBJ2-1; 7 bases line up with TRBD1. The J segment lost 12 bases and the V segment lost 5 bases, leaving 16 bases of the junction unmatched. The V gene's germline CDR1 is SGHTA and CDR2 FQGNSA. This CDR3 comprises 15 residues. DNA for the CDR3: TGTGCCAGCAGCAGGGCCGGGACAGACCGTTCCGGGCAGTTCTTC. Translation gives CASSRAGTDRSGQFF.

This clonotype was recorded a few times. The chain recombines TRBV14 with TRBJ1-2; D gene uncertain. From germline, CDR1 is SGHDN and CDR2 FVKESK. This CDR3 comprises 14 residues. Trimming stripped 2 bases from V and 10 bases from J, with 17 bases between. CDR3 in DNA: TGTGCCAGCAGCCAATCGGTAGTTGATCGACACTACACCTTC. Protein sequence: CASSQSVVDRHYTF. The full variable domain, its missing parts supplied by reference TRBV14 and TRBJ1-2, is EAGVTQFPSHSVIEKGQTVTLRCDPISGHDNLYWYRRVMGKEIKFLLHFVKESKQDESGMPNNRFLAERTGGTYSTLKVQPAELEDSGVYFCASSQSVVDRHYTFGSGTRLTVV.

This clonotype was found a few times. The J gene is TRBJ2-1, the V gene TRBV4-2, with D maybe TRBD1 (6 bases). This CDR3 contains 14 residues. Germline V gives CDR1 LGHNA, CDR2 YNFKEQ. Deletions cut 4 bases from V and 7 bases from J, with 14 bases between. The CDR3 bases are TGTGCCAGCAGCCTAAGCCGGGACACTAATGAGCAGTTCTTC. Translated, it gives CASSLSRDTNEQFF.

As concerns this clonotype: At one end the junction does not follow the germline gene, possibly because of a read error. The V gene is TRBV7-2, the J gene TRBJ2-3; 10 positions match TRBD2. The CDR3 is 16 residues long. Germline CDR1 is SGHTA and CDR2 is FQGNSA. The CDR3 sequence is CVSSGGVREVTDTQYF. CDR3 in DNA: TGTGTCAGCAGCGGGGGGGTGCGGGAGGTCACAGATACGCAGTATTTT.

This clonotype was seen only a few times. The chain combines TRBV7-9 with TRBJ2-3; D is perhaps TRBD1 (6 bases). The ends were cut back, 2 bases at V and 2 bases at J, with 20 bases in the middle. The CDR3 spans 18 residues. The germline gives CDR1 SEHNR, CDR2 FQNEAQ (reference sequence). Written as DNA, the CDR3 is TGTGCCAGCAGCTTAACCGGGCTAGCAGGGGTCCTCACAGATACGCAGTATTTT. It encodes CASSLTGLAGVLTDTQYF. Looking up the rest from reference TRBV7-9 and TRBJ2-3 gives the full variable domain: DTGVSQNPRHKITKRGQNVTFRCDPISEHNRLYWYRQTLGQGPEFLTYFQNEAQLEKSRLLSDRFSAERPKGSFSTLEIQRTEQGDSAMYLCASSLTGLAGVLTDTQYFGPGTRLTVL.

V usage is TRBV7-2 and J usage is TRBJ1-5; unclear D gene. The V end was cut by 2 bases, the J end by 4 bases, with 12 bases between. The CDR3 has 15 amino acids. The V gene's germline CDR1 is SGHTA and CDR2 FQGNSA. This CDR3 is CASSLTGVSNQPQHF. For the CDR3, the DNA is TGTGCCAGCAGCTTAACCGGGGTATCGAATCAGCCCCAGCATTTT.

The rearrangement links TRBV9 to TRBJ2-3, with 10 bases that match TRBD1. The trim removed 3 bases at V and 6 bases at J, leaving 10 bases unmatched. The CDR3 is 16 residues long. Germline values: CDR1 SGDLS, CDR2 YYNGEE. In DNA, the CDR3 is TGTGCCAGCAGCGACCCGAGACAGGGGGCGTTGGATACGCAGTATTTT. Amino acid sequence: CASSDPRQGALDTQYF.

This clonotype was observed a few times. This chain uses TRBV20-1 with TRBJ1-1, with 9 bases identical to TRBD1. The CDR3 has 13 residues. The germline V gene has CDR1 DFQATT and CDR2 SNEGSKA (reference sequence). The junction had 1 base not matched to a gene; V was cut back by 5 bases and J by 0 bases. This CDR3 is CSAGQGLNTEAFF. The DNA for the CDR3 is TGCAGTGCTGGACAGGGGCTGAACACTGAAGCTTTCTTT.

This chain links TRBV4-1 with TRBJ2-1; D is undetermined. CDR3 length: 15 residues. Germline loops: CDR1 MGHRA, CDR2 YSYEKL. Trimming cost V 1 base and J 7 bases, with 14 bases left between them. This CDR3 is CASSQVPAVGNEQFF. CDR3 bases: TGCGCCAGCAGCCAAGTGCCAGCCGTGGGGAATGAGCAGTTCTTC.

Only a few counts were recorded for this clonotype. The chain couples TRBV6-2 or TRBV6-3 to TRBJ2-3; a weak D match, TRBD2 (6 bases). CDR3 length: 14 amino acids. Trimming left V 6 bases short and J 2 bases short, with 12 bases between. The germline V gene has CDR1 MNHEY and CDR2 SVGEGT. For the CDR3, the DNA is TGTGCCAGCAGCGACCGGGACTCCACAGATACGCAGTATTTT. It translates to CASSDRDSTDTQYF.

This clonotype has only one observation. The chain is built from TRBV4-1 and TRBJ1-2; no clear D gene. The germline V gene has CDR1 MGHRA and CDR2 YSYEKL. This CDR3 has 15 residues. Trimming pared 1 base from V and 6 bases from J, leaving 15 bases between. This CDR3 reads CASSQVGLGVHGYTF. CDR3 DNA sequence: TGCGCCAGCAGCCAAGTGGGTCTCGGCGTCCATGGCTACACCTTC.

The chain is built from TRBV20-1 and TRBJ1-2; 10 positions match TRBD1. The CDR3 contains 14 residues. V dropped 8 bases and J dropped 8; count of bases not matched to a gene: 14. Per germline, CDR1 DFQATT and CDR2 SNEGSKA (reference sequence). CDR3 bases: TGCAGTTCCCTAAATCGACAGGGGGCGGAGGGCTACACCTTC. This codes for CSSLNRQGAEGYTF.